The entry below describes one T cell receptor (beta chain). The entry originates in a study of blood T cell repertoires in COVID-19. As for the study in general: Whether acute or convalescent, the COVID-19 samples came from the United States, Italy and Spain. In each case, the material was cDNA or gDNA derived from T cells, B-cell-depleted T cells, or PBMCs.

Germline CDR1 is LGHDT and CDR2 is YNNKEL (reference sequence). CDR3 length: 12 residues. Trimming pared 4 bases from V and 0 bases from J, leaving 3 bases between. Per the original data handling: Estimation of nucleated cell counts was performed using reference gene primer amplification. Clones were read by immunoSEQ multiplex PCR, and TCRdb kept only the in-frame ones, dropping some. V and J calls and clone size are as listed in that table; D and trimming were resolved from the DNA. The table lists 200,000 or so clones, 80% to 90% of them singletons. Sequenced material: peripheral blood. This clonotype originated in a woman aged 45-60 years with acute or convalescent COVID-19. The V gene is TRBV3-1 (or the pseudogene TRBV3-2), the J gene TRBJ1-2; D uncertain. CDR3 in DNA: TGTGCCAGCAGCCCAACTAACTATGGCTACACCTTC. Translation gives CASSPTNYGYTF.